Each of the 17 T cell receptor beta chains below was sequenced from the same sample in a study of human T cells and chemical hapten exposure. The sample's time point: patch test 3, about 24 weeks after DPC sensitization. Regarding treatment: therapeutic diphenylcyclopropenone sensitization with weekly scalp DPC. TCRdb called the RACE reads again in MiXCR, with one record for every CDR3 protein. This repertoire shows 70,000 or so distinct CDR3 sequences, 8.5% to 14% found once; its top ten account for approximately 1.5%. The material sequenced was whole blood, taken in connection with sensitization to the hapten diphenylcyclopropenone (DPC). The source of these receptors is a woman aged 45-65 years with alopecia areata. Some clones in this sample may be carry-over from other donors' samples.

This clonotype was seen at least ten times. The CDR3 DNA reads as TGTGCCAGCAGGCGACGACAAAACGATAATTCACCCCTCCACTTT. As protein: CASRRRQNDNSPLHF. This sequence joins TRBV27 and TRBJ1-6; D not resolved. CDR3 length equals 15 residues. V lost 6 bases and J 5 bases, leaving 14 bases between the germline ends. Germline assignment: CDR1 MNHEY and CDR2 SMNVEV (reference sequence).

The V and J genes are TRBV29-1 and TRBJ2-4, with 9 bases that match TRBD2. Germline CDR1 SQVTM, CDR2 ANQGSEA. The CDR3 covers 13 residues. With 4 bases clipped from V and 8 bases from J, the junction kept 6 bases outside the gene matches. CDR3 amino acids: CSVVLAGRDIQYF. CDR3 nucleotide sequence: TGCAGCGTTGTCCTAGCGGGGAGGGACATTCAGTACTTC. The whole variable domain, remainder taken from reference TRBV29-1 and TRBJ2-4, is SAVISQKPSRDICQRGTSLTIQCQVDSQVTMMFWYRQQPGQSLTLIATANQGSEATYESGFVIDKFPISRPNLTFSTLTVSNMSPEDSSIYLCSVVLAGRDIQYFGAGTRLSVL.

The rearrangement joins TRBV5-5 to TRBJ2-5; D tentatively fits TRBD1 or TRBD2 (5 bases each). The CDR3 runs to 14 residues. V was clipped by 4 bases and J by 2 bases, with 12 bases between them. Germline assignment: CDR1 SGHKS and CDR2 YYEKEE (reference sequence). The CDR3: CASSPGAMQETQYF. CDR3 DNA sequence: TGTGCCAGCAGCCCCGGGGCCATGCAAGAGACCCAGTACTTC.

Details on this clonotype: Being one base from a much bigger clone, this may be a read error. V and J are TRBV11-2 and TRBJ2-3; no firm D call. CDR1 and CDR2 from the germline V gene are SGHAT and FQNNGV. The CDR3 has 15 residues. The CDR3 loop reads CVSSIRPVSTDTQYF. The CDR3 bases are TGTGTCAGCAGCATACGGCCGGTTTCGACAGATACGCAGTATTTT.

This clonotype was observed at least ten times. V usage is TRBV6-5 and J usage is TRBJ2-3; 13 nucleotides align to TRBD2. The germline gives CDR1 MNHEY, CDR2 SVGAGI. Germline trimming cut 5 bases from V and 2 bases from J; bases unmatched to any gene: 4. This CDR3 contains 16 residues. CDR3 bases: TGTGCCAGCAGTCTCGGACTAGCGGGGGTCACAGATACGCAGTATTTT. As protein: CASSLGLAGVTDTQYF.

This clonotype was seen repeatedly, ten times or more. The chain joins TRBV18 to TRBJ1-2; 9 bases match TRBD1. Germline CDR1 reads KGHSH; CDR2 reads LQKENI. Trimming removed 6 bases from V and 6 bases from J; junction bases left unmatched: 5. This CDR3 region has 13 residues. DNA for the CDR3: TGTGCCAGCTCGGCGACAGGGGGTAATGGCTACACCTTC. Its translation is CASSATGGNGYTF.

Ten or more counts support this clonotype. DNA of the CDR3: TGTGCCAGTAGTAAGTCTGGTCAGCCCCAGCATTTT. Residues: CASSKSGQPQHF. The chain employs TRBV19 and TRBJ1-5; no clear D gene. Germline CDR1 reads LNHDA; CDR2 reads SQIVND (reference sequence). Between the trimmed V and J ends, which lost 4 bases and 6 bases, there was a span of 7 bases. CDR3 length: 12 residues. Full variable domain (remainder filled in from reference TRBV19 and TRBJ1-5): DGGITQSPKYLFRKEGQNVTLSCEQNLNHDAMYWYRQDPGQGLRLIYYSQIVNDFQKGDIAEGYSVSREKKESFPLTVTSAQKNPTAFYLCASSKSGQPQHFGDGTRLSIL.

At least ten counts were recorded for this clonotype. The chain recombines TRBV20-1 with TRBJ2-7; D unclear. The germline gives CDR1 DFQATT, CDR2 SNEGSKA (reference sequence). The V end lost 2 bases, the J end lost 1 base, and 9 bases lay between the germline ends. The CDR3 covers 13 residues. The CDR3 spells CSARWTDSYEQYF. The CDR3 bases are TGCAGTGCTAGATGGACGGATTCCTACGAGCAGTACTTC.

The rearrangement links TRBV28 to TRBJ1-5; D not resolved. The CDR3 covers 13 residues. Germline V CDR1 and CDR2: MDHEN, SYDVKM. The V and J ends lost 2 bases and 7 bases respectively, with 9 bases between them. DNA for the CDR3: TGTGCCAGCAGTTTACAGGTTCTGCAGCCCCAGCATTTT. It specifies CASSLQVLQPQHF.

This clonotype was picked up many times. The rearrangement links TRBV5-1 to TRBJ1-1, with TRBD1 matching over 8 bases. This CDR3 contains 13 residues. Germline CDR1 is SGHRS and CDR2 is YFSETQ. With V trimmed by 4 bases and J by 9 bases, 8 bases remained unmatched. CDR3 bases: TGCGCCAGCAGCGCGGGACAGGCCCAGAAAGCTTTCTTT. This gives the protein CASSAGQAQKAFF.

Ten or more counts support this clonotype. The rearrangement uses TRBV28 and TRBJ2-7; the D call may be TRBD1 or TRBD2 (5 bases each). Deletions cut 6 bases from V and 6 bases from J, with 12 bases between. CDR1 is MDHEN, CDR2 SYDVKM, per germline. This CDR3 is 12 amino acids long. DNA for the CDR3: TGTGCCAGCAGCCTTAGGGGAGCCGAGCAGTACTTC. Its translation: CASSLRGAEQYF.

The CDR3 sequence: CASSSTGAVSYEQYF. The CDR3 region has the DNA TGTGCCAGCAGTTCCACTGGGGCGGTCTCCTACGAGCAGTACTTC. The J gene is TRBJ2-7, the V gene TRBV6-5; the D gene is possibly TRBD1 (5 bases). Looked up from germline, CDR1 is MNHEY and CDR2 is SVGAGI. The V end lost 4 bases, the J end lost 0 bases, and 13 bases lay between the germline ends. The CDR3 spans 15 residues.

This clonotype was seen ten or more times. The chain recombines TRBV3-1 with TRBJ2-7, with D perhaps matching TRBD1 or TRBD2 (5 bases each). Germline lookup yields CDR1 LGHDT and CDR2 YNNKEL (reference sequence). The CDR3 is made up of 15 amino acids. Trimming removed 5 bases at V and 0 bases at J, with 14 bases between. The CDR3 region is CASSATGGLSYEQYF. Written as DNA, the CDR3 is TGTGCCAGCAGCGCCACAGGTGGACTCTCCTACGAGCAGTACTTC.

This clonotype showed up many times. CDR3 sequence reads: CASSYLTGGYEQYF. For the CDR3, the DNA is TGTGCCAGCAGCTACCTGACAGGGGGGTACGAGCAGTACTTC. The V call is TRBV5-6, the J call TRBJ2-7, with TRBD1 identical over 9 bases. The CDR3 extends over 14 amino acids. Germline V CDR1 and CDR2: SGHDT, YYEEEE. Trimming at V came to 3 bases and at J to 4 bases, leaving 5 bases not matched to a gene.

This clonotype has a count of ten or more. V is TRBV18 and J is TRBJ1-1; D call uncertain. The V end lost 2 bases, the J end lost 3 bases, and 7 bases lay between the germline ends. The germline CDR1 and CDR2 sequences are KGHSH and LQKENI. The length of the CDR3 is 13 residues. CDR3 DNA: TGTGCCAGCTCACCAAACCAGGACACTGAAGCTTTCTTT. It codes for CASSPNQDTEAFF.

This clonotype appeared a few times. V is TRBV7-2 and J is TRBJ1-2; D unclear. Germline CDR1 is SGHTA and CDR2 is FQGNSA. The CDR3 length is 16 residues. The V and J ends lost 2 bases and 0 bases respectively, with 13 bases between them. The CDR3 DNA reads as TGTGCCAGCAGCTTACTAACCCGCAGAGCTAACTATGGCTACACCTTC. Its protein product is CASSLLTRRANYGYTF.

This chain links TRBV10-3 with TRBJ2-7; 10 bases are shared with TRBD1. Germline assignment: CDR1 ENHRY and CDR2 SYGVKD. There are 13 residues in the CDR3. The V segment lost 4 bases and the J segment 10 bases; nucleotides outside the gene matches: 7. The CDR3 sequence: CAISGTGGPSQYF. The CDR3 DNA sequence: TGTGCCATCAGTGGGACAGGGGGGCCCAGCCAGTACTTC.